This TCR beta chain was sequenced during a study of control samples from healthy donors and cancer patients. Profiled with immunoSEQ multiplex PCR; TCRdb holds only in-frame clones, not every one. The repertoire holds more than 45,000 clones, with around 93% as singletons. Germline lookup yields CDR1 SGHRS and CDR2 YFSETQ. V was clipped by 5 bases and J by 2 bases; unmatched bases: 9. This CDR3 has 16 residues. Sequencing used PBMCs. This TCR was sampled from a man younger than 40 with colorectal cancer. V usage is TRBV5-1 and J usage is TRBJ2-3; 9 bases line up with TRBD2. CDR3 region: CASRIERGDPTDTQYF. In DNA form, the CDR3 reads TGCGCCAGCAGGATCGAGCGGGGGGACCCCACAGATACGCAGTATTTT.